These 19 T cell receptor beta chains share one sample of origin, sequenced in a study of cytomegalovirus exposure and HLA in healthy donors. The PCR made use of 60 Vbeta and 13 Jbeta primers. Method: immunoSEQ multiplex PCR; TCRdb's copy keeps in-frame clones and lacks some. The sample is made up of around 140,000 clones, and the top ten hold approximately 0.88% of it. Source material: PBMCs. The source of these receptors is a male donor in good health and CMV-seronegative.

CDR3 in amino acids: CSVEGTGTEQFF. The CDR3 region has the DNA TGCAGCGTTGAAGGGACAGGGACTGAGCAGTTCTTC. V gene TRBV29-1 combines with J gene TRBJ2-1; 8 bases match TRBD1. The ends lost 1 base at V and 9 bases at J; junction bases unmatched: 2. The CDR3 has 12 residues. CDR1 and CDR2 (germline): SQVTM, ANQGSEA.

This chain connects TRBV2 to TRBJ2-7; D is ambiguous. This CDR3 spans 13 amino acids. In germline, CDR1 is SNHLY, CDR2 FYNNEI. V lost 6 bases and J lost 3, with 12 bases in between. The DNA for the CDR3 is TGTGCCAGCAGCGACTTGCCCAGCTACGAGCAGTACTTC. It translates to CASSDLPSYEQYF.

This rearrangement joins TRBV5-1 to TRBJ2-1; 7 bases are shared with TRBD1. The germline gives CDR1 SGHRS, CDR2 YFSETQ. Losses at the gene ends were 2 bases for V and 4 bases for J; bases not matched to a gene: 6. This CDR3 has 15 amino acids. Written as DNA, the CDR3 is TGCGCCAGCAGCTTCGATGGGACAGCTTACAATGAGCAGTTCTTC. Its protein is CASSFDGTAYNEQFF.

V is TRBV30 and J is TRBJ1-1; 10 nucleotides align to TRBD1. Trimming at V came to 2 bases and at J to 10 bases, leaving 4 bases not matched to a gene. Germline CDR1 and CDR2: GTSNPN and SVGIG (reference sequence). This CDR3 spans 12 amino acids. CDR3: CAWSPWDRGAFF. CDR3 nucleotide sequence: TGTGCCTGGAGTCCCTGGGACAGGGGAGCTTTCTTT.

This chain joins TRBV5-1 and TRBJ2-3, with unresolved D. Germline lookup yields CDR1 SGHRS and CDR2 YFSETQ. The CDR3 extends over 13 amino acids. V lost 3 bases, J lost 0 bases, and 5 bases lay in between. CDR3 amino acids: CASSSPSTDTQYF. In DNA form, the CDR3 reads TGCGCCAGCAGCTCCCCTAGCACAGATACGCAGTATTTT.

The chain is built from TRBV19 and TRBJ2-7; 7 bases align to TRBD1. Per the germline V gene, CDR1 is LNHDA and CDR2 is SQIVND (reference sequence). V lost 6 bases to trimming and J lost 1 base; unmatched junction nucleotides: 3. CDR3 length: 13 amino acids. The CDR3 sequence: CASRDRLSYEQYF. The CDR3 DNA is TGTGCCAGTAGGGACAGGCTGTCCTACGAGCAGTACTTC.

V usage is TRBV30 and J usage is TRBJ1-1; TRBD1 might be the D (6 bases). Deletions cut 2 bases from V and 1 base from J, with 11 bases between. The CDR3 runs to 14 residues. CDR1 and CDR2 from the germline V gene are GTSNPN and SVGIG (reference sequence). The CDR3 nucleotides are TGTGCCTGGAGTTTGGCGACAGGGAACACTGAAGCTTTCTTT. Protein: CAWSLATGNTEAFF. Full variable domain (outside the CDR3, taken from reference TRBV30 and TRBJ1-1): SQTIHQWPATLVQPVGSPLSLECTVEGTSNPNLYWYRQAAGRGLQLLFYSVGIGQISSEVPQNLSASRPQDRQFILSSKKLLLSDSGFYLCAWSLATGNTEAFFGQGTRLTVV.

The CDR3 protein is CASSEDRGLGEKLFF. CDR3 coding DNA: TGTGCCAGCAGTGAAGATCGAGGGTTGGGGGAAAAACTGTTTTTT. The rearrangement links TRBV2 to TRBJ1-4; D gene uncertain. The V and J ends lost 1 base and 8 bases respectively, with 14 bases between them. This CDR3 has 15 amino acids. The germline V gene has CDR1 SNHLY and CDR2 FYNNEI.

The chain uses TRBV6-5 and TRBJ1-4, with D maybe TRBD1 (6 bases). Germline CDR1 reads MNHEY; CDR2 reads SVGAGI. The CDR3 is 14 residues long. The ends were cut back, 5 bases at V and 10 bases at J, with 17 bases in the middle. The CDR3: CASSAGTTDGKLFF. The CDR3 DNA sequence: TGTGCCAGCAGTGCTGGGACAACCGACGGAAAACTGTTTTTT.

The V call is TRBV29-1, the J call TRBJ2-7; TRBD2 is a possible D gene (6 bases). The germline V gene encodes CDR1 SQVTM and CDR2 ANQGSEA. This CDR3 is 13 amino acids long. Trimming removed 7 bases from V and 3 bases from J, with 16 bases in between. CDR3 sequence (DNA): TGCAGCGCCTTAGCGGAACCGGGCTACGAGCAGTACTTC. Protein: CSALAEPGYEQYF.

The chain is built from TRBV19 and TRBJ1-2; D ambiguous. This CDR3 region has 13 residues. Germline CDR1 and CDR2: LNHDA and SQIVND (reference sequence). V was pared by 3 bases and J by 3 bases, with 8 bases between. CDR3 sequence (DNA): TGTGCCAGTAGTATTGCGGGGTACTATGGCTACACCTTC. This sequence encodes CASSIAGYYGYTF.

The genes are TRBV19 and TRBJ1-5; D is uncertain. Germline values: CDR1 LNHDA, CDR2 SQIVND (reference sequence). The CDR3 length is 15 residues. V was clipped by 3 bases and J by 4 bases, with 13 bases between them. This CDR3 is CASSIPGDKNQPQHF. The DNA of the CDR3 is TGTGCCAGTAGTATCCCAGGCGACAAGAATCAGCCCCAGCATTTT.

The rearrangement links TRBV19 to TRBJ1-2, with 11 bases aligning to TRBD1. In germline, CDR1 is LNHDA, CDR2 SQIVND (reference sequence). The V gene end was trimmed by 5 bases and the J gene end by 12 bases; junction bases not matched to a gene: 8. The CDR3 runs to 13 residues. The CDR3 DNA sequence: TGTGCCAGTAGTCTGGGACAGGGGGGCCAGAACACCTTC. It codes for CASSLGQGGQNTF.

J is TRBJ2-7 and V is TRBV5-1, with 10 bases lining up with TRBD2. Germline V lookup: CDR1 SGHRS, CDR2 YFSETQ. This CDR3 is 16 amino acids long. With 2 bases clipped from V and 3 bases from J, the junction kept 8 bases outside the gene matches. The CDR3, as DNA: TGCGCCAGCAGCTTAAAACTAGCGGGAAATGGCTACGAGCAGTACTTC. It specifies CASSLKLAGNGYEQYF.

CDR3 residues: CASSPSLAGGILNEQFF. CDR3 DNA sequence: TGTGCCAGCAGCCCCTCCCTAGCGGGGGGGATACTCAATGAGCAGTTCTTC. The genes are TRBV7-9 and TRBJ2-1, with 12 bases matching TRBD2. Germline lookup yields CDR1 SEHNR and CDR2 FQNEAQ (reference sequence). The V and J ends lost 5 bases and 6 bases, in that order; junction bases with no gene match: 11. The CDR3 length is 17 residues.

The chain links TRBV11-3 to TRBJ2-1; 8 positions agree with TRBD2. The CDR3 has 14 residues. Germline values: CDR1 SGHNT, CDR2 YENEEA. J lost 7 bases, V lost 5 bases, and 7 bases had no gene match. CDR3 in amino acids: CASSRGLAGNEQFF. CDR3 DNA sequence: TGTGCCAGCAGCCGCGGACTAGCCGGAAATGAGCAGTTCTTC.

The chain links TRBV15 to TRBJ2-7, with a weak D call TRBD1 (6 bases). V was trimmed by 3 bases and J by 4 bases, leaving 10 bases between them. The CDR3 is 13 residues long. CDR1 and CDR2 from the germline V gene are LNHNV and YYDKDF (reference sequence). CDR3 residues: CATSRITGYEQYF. The CDR3 region has the DNA TGTGCCACCAGCAGGATTACAGGGTACGAGCAGTACTTC.

V and J are TRBV5-6 and TRBJ1-6; D is ambiguous. The CDR3 totals 14 residues. The V gene's germline CDR1 is SGHDT and CDR2 YYEEEE. Trimming left V 0 bases short and J 7 bases short, with 8 bases between. The CDR3 coding sequence is TGTGCCAGCAGCTTGGGGGCCGGCAATTCACCCCTCCACTTT. This translates into CASSLGAGNSPLHF.

The gene calls are TRBV5-6 and TRBJ1-3; possibly TRBD1 for D (5 bases). The ends were cut back, 0 bases at V and 7 bases at J, with 14 bases in the middle. Germline lookup yields CDR1 SGHDT and CDR2 YYEEEE. The CDR3 totals 15 residues. CDR3 sequence reads: CASSLDRIHANTIYF. The CDR3 DNA follows: TGTGCCAGCAGCTTGGACAGGATACATGCGAACACCATATATTTT.